This T cell receptor (beta chain) was sequenced during a study of blood T cells in healthy people across ages. CDR1 DFQATT and CDR2 SNEGSKA come from the germline V gene (reference sequence). Trimming pared 6 bases from V and 0 bases from J, leaving 17 bases between. This CDR3 contains 15 residues. Then a second PCR, running about 7 to 11 cycles, was carried out with a sample-barcoded 5' primer and a J-beta primer mix. TCRdb re-called the 5' RACE reads through MiXCR, storing one row per CDR3 protein. This sample yields 1.5 million to 2 million distinct CDR3 sequences, of which about two fifths are seen a single time; more than 20% belongs to the top ten.

The chain is built from TRBV20-1 and TRBJ1-2, with a weak D call TRBD1 (5 bases). The receptor comes from a human donor in good health. Sequences were obtained from blood. This chain's CDR3 is CSARPLGGSNYGYTF. The CDR3 DNA is TGCAGTGCAAGACCTTTGGGGGGGTCTAACTATGGCTACACCTTC.